Shown below are 21 T cell receptor beta chains from a single sample sequenced in a study of breast tumors, draining lymph nodes, adjacent tissues. TCRdb redid the calling of the multiplex PCR reads with MiXCR, one entry per CDR3 protein. Of 130,000 or so distinct CDR3 sequences in the sample, around a third were seen once. Axillary draining lymph nodes of breast cancer patients supplied the node samples. The source material was axillary lymph node tissue. The receptors stem from a female donor with breast cancer. Some clones in this sample may be carry-over from other donors' samples.

This clonotype was detected ten times or more. Possible read error: a much larger clone is one base away. V is TRBV20-1 and J is TRBJ2-7; D is possibly TRBD1 (6 bases). The V and J ends lost 2 bases and 6 bases respectively, with 17 bases between them. The CDR3 has 14 residues. Germline loops: CDR1 DFQATT, CDR2 SNEGSKA (reference sequence). CDR3 protein: CSARQDRTTSEQYF. The CDR3 nucleotides read TGCAGTGCTAGACAGGACAGAACTACCTCCGAGCAGTACTTC.

This clonotype occurred many times. V is TRBV11-2 and J is TRBJ1-6; D not certain. This CDR3 comprises 12 residues. Trimming removed 0 bases from V and 13 bases from J, with 7 bases in between. Germline V lookup: CDR1 SGHAT, CDR2 FQNNGV. CDR3 residues: CASSLEGRPLHF. CDR3 DNA sequence: TGTGCCAGCAGCTTAGAAGGACGTCCCCTCCACTTT.

The chain employs TRBV19 and TRBJ1-1; possible D gene TRBD1, 6 bases. This CDR3 spans 18 amino acids. V gave up 3 bases and J gave up 7 bases, with 27 bases separating them. CDR1 LNHDA and CDR2 SQIVND come from the germline V gene (reference sequence). The CDR3, as DNA: TGTGCCAGTAGTATGGTACAGGGTTTTGGGTTGGGGGGGATTGAAGCTTTCTTT. It yields the protein CASSMVQGFGLGGIEAFF.

This clonotype was seen ten or more times. This sequence joins TRBV5-1 and TRBJ2-7, with D perhaps being TRBD1 or TRBD2 (5 bases each). Germline V CDR1 and CDR2: SGHRS, YFSETQ. The V end lost 0 bases, the J end lost 7 bases, and 14 bases lay between the germline ends. The CDR3 contains 14 residues. CDR3 nucleotide sequence: TGCGCCAGCAGCTTGGCCGGGGCTAGCTGGGAGCAGTACTTC. It yields the protein CASSLAGASWEQYF.

This clonotype was recorded at least ten times. This rearrangement joins TRBV5-5 to TRBJ1-4; weak D call: TRBD1 (5 bases). CDR1 is SGHKS, CDR2 YYEKEE, per germline (reference sequence). The V end lost 1 base, the J end lost 7 bases, and 17 bases lay between the germline ends. The CDR3 length is 16 residues. The CDR3 sequence: CASSLWGGEYGEKLFF. DNA of the CDR3: TGTGCCAGCAGCTTGTGGGGCGGGGAGTACGGTGAAAAACTGTTTTTT.

The rearrangement joins TRBV7-2 to TRBJ1-1; D call uncertain. The CDR3 length is 13 residues. The V gene lost 2 bases and the J gene lost 11 bases, with 15 bases spanning the gap. Germline V gives CDR1 SGHTA, CDR2 FQGNSA. The CDR3 protein is CASSLRRPPAAFF. The CDR3 DNA reads TGTGCCAGCAGCTTACGTAGGCCCCCTGCCGCTTTCTTT.

This clonotype was seen repeatedly, ten times or more. V usage is TRBV29-1 and J usage is TRBJ2-1, with TRBD2 matching over 10 bases. The trim removed 3 bases at V and 8 bases at J, leaving 7 bases unmatched. This CDR3 region has 14 residues. Germline CDR1 and CDR2: SQVTM and ANQGSEA. The CDR3 sequence is CSVDGLAGVDEQFF. CDR3 DNA: TGCAGCGTTGACGGCCTAGCGGGGGTGGATGAGCAGTTCTTC.

Notes on this clonotype: It may be a read error: a sequence one base away is much more abundant. The rearrangement joins TRBV5-1 to TRBJ1-2, with 7 bases that match TRBD1. Losses at the gene ends were 1 base for V and 3 bases for J; bases not matched to a gene: 15. CDR1 and CDR2 from the germline V gene are SGHRS and YFSETQ. CDR3 length equals 18 residues. Here the CDR3 DNA reads TGCGCCAGCAGCTTGTCTCCTCCCGAAACAGGGGACTACTATGGCTACACCTTC. Protein: CASSLSPPETGDYYGYTF.

This clonotype was recorded many times. The chain links TRBV28 to TRBJ1-4, with 8 bases that match TRBD1. Germline loops: CDR1 MDHEN, CDR2 SYDVKM. The CDR3 consists of 14 residues. V was clipped by 6 bases and J by 8 bases; unmatched bases: 8. The CDR3 nucleotides read TGTGCCAGCAGCATACCGGGACAGGACGAAAAACTGTTTTTT. It codes for CASSIPGQDEKLFF. Drawing the rest from reference TRBV28 and TRBJ1-4, the complete variable domain is DVKVTQSSRYLVKRTGEKVFLECVQDMDHENMFWYRQDPGLGLRLIYFSYDVKMKEKGDIPEGYSVSREKKERFSLILESASTNQTSMYLCASSIPGQDEKLFFGSGTQLSVL.

In this sample, this clonotype turned up many times. J is TRBJ1-5 and V is TRBV20-1; D unresolved. The CDR3 consists of 15 residues. V lost 1 base and J lost 9, with 19 bases in between. Germline V gene lookup returns CDR1 DFQATT and CDR2 SNEGSKA (reference sequence). CDR3 protein: CSARVVPAHPGPQHF. The CDR3 nucleotides are TGCAGTGCTAGAGTGGTTCCGGCCCACCCCGGGCCCCAGCATTTT.

This clonotype came up many times. The V call is TRBV20-1, the J call TRBJ2-3, with a weak D call TRBD1 (6 bases). CDR3 length: 15 residues. Germline CDR1 DFQATT, CDR2 SNEGSKA (reference sequence). V was shortened by 6 bases and J by 2 bases, with 18 bases between the two germline ends. The CDR3 loop is CSAVTGSKSTDTQYF. Written as DNA, the CDR3 is TGCAGTGCGGTAACAGGGTCCAAATCCACAGATACGCAGTATTTT.

At least ten counts were recorded for this clonotype. The CDR3 loop reads CASSLAQGVEGYTF. The CDR3 DNA reads TGTGCCAGCAGCTTAGCCCAGGGTGTGGAGGGCTACACCTTC. The chain joins TRBV11-1 to TRBJ1-2; weak D call: TRBD1 (5 bases). V lost 0 bases to trimming and J lost 8 bases, with 13 bases between them. There are 14 residues in the CDR3. Germline V gives CDR1 SGHAT, CDR2 FQDESV (reference sequence).

This clonotype showed up just a few times. With a much larger clone just one base away, this may be a read error. CDR3 amino acids: CASSRTGGTDTQYF. In nucleotides, the CDR3 is TGTGCCAGCAGTAGGACAGGGGGCACAGATACGCAGTATTTT. V usage is TRBV9 and J usage is TRBJ2-3; TRBD1 agrees at 9 bases. V shed 5 bases and J 1 base; nucleotides not matched to a gene: 2. Germline assignment: CDR1 SGDLS and CDR2 YYNGEE. This CDR3 has 14 residues. Combining the CDR3 with reference TRBV9 and TRBJ2-3 gives the whole variable domain DSGVTQTPKHLITATGQRVTLRCSPRSGDLSVYWYQQSLDQGLQFLIQYYNGEERAKGNILERFSAQQFPDLHSELNLSSLELGDSALYFCASSRTGGTDTQYFGPGTRLTVL.

This clonotype has ten or more counts. V is TRBV7-8 and J is TRBJ2-2, with D tentatively TRBD1 or TRBD2 (6 bases each). The CDR3 extends over 17 amino acids. V lost 5 bases, J lost 0 bases, and 16 bases lay in between. Germline CDR1 and CDR2: SGHVS and FQNEAQ. Written as DNA, the CDR3 is TGTGCCAGCAGCCTTCTAGGGGGGAAAACGAACACCGGGGAGCTGTTTTTT. Amino acids: CASSLLGGKTNTGELFF.

Many counts were recorded for this clonotype. The rearrangement links TRBV20-1 to TRBJ1-5; D remains ambiguous. Germline-derived CDR1 and CDR2 are DFQATT and SNEGSKA (reference sequence). The CDR3 is made up of 12 amino acids. The V and J ends lost 6 bases and 1 base respectively, with 7 bases between them. The CDR3 DNA sequence: TGCAGTGCCGGGATCAGCAATCAGCCCCAGCATTTT. The encoded protein is CSAGISNQPQHF.

The rearrangement links TRBV27 to TRBJ2-6; D may be TRBD1 (6 bases). Germline V gene sequence: CDR1 MNHEY, CDR2 SMNVEV (reference sequence). CDR3 length: 17 amino acids. V was cut by 3 bases and J by 0 bases, with 12 bases left in between. CDR3 coding DNA: TGTGCCAGCAGTTTTGGCAGGGGAAGCTCTGGGGCCAACGTCCTGACTTTC. As protein: CASSFGRGSSGANVLTF.

This clonotype has ten or more counts. V usage is TRBV5-1 and J usage is TRBJ1-4; D call uncertain. The germline gives CDR1 SGHRS, CDR2 YFSETQ. The CDR3 is made up of 14 amino acids. V was trimmed by 2 bases and J by 6 bases, leaving 11 bases between them. CDR3 coding DNA: TGCGCCAGCAGCTTTAGAGACGGAGATGAAAAACTGTTTTTT. This encodes CASSFRDGDEKLFF.

This clonotype was detected a few times. This may be a read error, as it is one base from a much larger clone. CDR3 loop: CASSILSPKGGYAF. CDR3 nucleotides: TGTGCCAGTAGTATCTTAAGCCCGAAAGGCGGCTACGCCTTC. The V call is TRBV19, the J call TRBJ1-2; D gene unclear. CDR1 and CDR2 (germline): LNHDA, SQIVND (reference sequence). The CDR3 consists of 14 residues.

The table lists this clonotype with many counts. The chain uses TRBV11-2 and TRBJ1-2; 7 nucleotides agree with TRBD1. This CDR3 region has 14 residues. Germline values: CDR1 SGHAT, CDR2 FQNNGV. Losses at the gene ends were 2 bases for V and 8 bases for J; bases not matched to a gene: 8. The CDR3 bases are TGTGCCAGCAGCTTATCCGACAGGGTTGACGGCTACACCTTC. Protein: CASSLSDRVDGYTF.

The sample holds a few counts of this clonotype. This chain joins TRBV7-3 and TRBJ1-1; TRBD1 is a possible D gene (5 bases). From germline, CDR1 is SGHTA and CDR2 FQGTGA. This CDR3 spans 18 amino acids. Trimming stripped 5 bases from V and 2 bases from J, with 24 bases between. CDR3 nucleotides: TGTGCCAGCAGCCCATCTATTGGCAGGGAACAAATTAACACTGAAGCTTTCTTT. Its protein is CASSPSIGREQINTEAFF.

The chain combines TRBV7-3 with TRBJ1-3, with a tentative D call TRBD1 (6 bases). This CDR3 spans 15 amino acids. The ends were cut back, 4 bases at V and 8 bases at J, with 18 bases in the middle. Per germline, CDR1 SGHTA and CDR2 FQGTGA. This CDR3 reads CASSSSGHSEDTIYF. The CDR3 nucleotides are TGTGCCAGCAGCTCCTCGGGACACTCGGAGGACACCATATATTTT.